Described below is a single T cell receptor beta chain sequence and its context. Its cognate antigen is unknown. The source of the sample is a study of tumor-infiltrating lymphocytes in primary liver carcinoma. Study as a whole: About 3.65 to 7.13 million productive TCRbeta reads were obtained from the samples, with similar numbers across tissue types.

They got blood RNA out of unsorted whole blood and also pulled out germline DNA. Study-wide results and caveats: The overlap of tumor-adjacent and tumor-blood pairs was smaller than that of tumor region pairs. Each sample was bulk and unsorted; consequently, CD4+ and CD8+ repertoires were not compared.

Synthesis of TCR beta cDNA was carried out from 450 to 500 ng total RNA with a constant-region primer. Amplification in three nested multiplex PCR rounds with slightly modified ARM-PCR gave rise to TCR beta libraries. Investigators reported that the first two PCR rounds, at approximately 11 cycles each, used TRBV1-TRBV30 forward primers with a C-beta reverse primer. TCRdb called the multiplex PCR reads again in MiXCR, with one record for every CDR3 protein. Of around 330,000 distinct CDR3 sequences listed, 50% to 60% were seen once; the top ten hold approximately 15%. The ends were cut back, 4 bases at V and 8 bases at J, with 18 bases in the middle. The CDR3 consists of 15 residues. The germline gives CDR1 MNHNS, CDR2 SASEGT.

V is TRBV6-1 and J is TRBJ2-1; D is uncertain. The sample consisted of peripheral blood. The receptor was derived from a woman aged 30 to 39 with primary liver carcinoma and hepatitis B virus infection. The CDR3 coding sequence is TGTGCCAGCAGTGTACTCCCGTACGGCCGGTATGAGCAGTTCTTC. Translated: CASSVLPYGRYEQFF.